This paragraph covers one T cell receptor beta chain sequence. This sample was taken from a study of control samples from healthy donors and cancer patients. With 4 bases removed from V and 3 bases from J, the gap between germline ends came to 13 bases. CDR3 length: 15 amino acids. CDR1 and CDR2 from the germline V gene are SGHTA and FQGNSA. This table comes from immunoSEQ multiplex PCR, and its TCRdb copy is limited to in-frame clones, with some not included. The sample has just over 150,000 clones; 85% to 90% are singletons. The clonotype originates from a man aged 30 to 45 in good health. The V and J genes are TRBV7-2 and TRBJ1-5; D possibly corresponds to TRBD1 (5 bases). Sequencing used blood. CDR3 protein: CASSSVDSSNQPQHF. Here the CDR3 DNA reads TGTGCCAGCAGCTCCGTTGACAGTTCCAATCAGCCCCAGCATTTT.